These 23 T cell receptor beta chains came from one sample sequenced in a study of T cell responses to AZD1222 COVID-19 vaccine. TCRdb keeps only in-frame clones here, not all; method: immunoSEQ multiplex PCR. The data contain more than 95,000 clones, about 89% of them singletons. The source was peripheral blood, collected on day 0 of AZD1222 vaccination. The receptors derive from an adult in good health.

This chain connects TRBV29-1 to TRBJ1-2, with a tentative D call TRBD1 (5 bases). CDR3 length: 12 amino acids. Germline-derived CDR1 and CDR2 are SQVTM and ANQGSEA. V was clipped by 5 bases and J by 6 bases, with 13 bases between them. The DNA for the CDR3 is TGCAGCGTTAGAGGGGACGCGAATGGCTACACCTTC. It encodes CSVRGDANGYTF. The complete variable domain, with remaining parts taken from reference TRBV29-1 and TRBJ1-2, reads SAVISQKPSRDICQRGTSLTIQCQVDSQVTMMFWYRQQPGQSLTLIATANQGSEATYESGFVIDKFPISRPNLTFSTLTVSNMSPEDSSIYLCSVRGDANGYTFGSGTRLTVV.

The rearrangement uses TRBV13 and TRBJ1-1, with a possible D match to TRBD1 (5 bases). The length of the CDR3 is 13 residues. Germline V CDR1 and CDR2: PRHDT, FYEKMQ (reference sequence). Trimming shortened V by 7 bases and J by 2 bases, and 11 bases separated the two germline ends. The chain's CDR3 is CASNNDRNTEAFF. CDR3 DNA: TGTGCCAGCAACAACGACAGAAACACTGAAGCTTTCTTT.

In DNA, the CDR3 is TGTGCCTGGAGTGTACCAGGGGGCGGCCCGCCTGAAAAACTGTTTTTT. Its protein product is CAWSVPGGGPPEKLFF. The rearrangement uses TRBV30 and TRBJ1-4; 8 bases map to TRBD1. Germline-derived CDR1 and CDR2 are GTSNPN and SVGIG (reference sequence). Unmatched junction bases numbered 10, after V lost 0 bases and J lost 7 bases. This CDR3 is built from 16 residues.

The rearrangement uses TRBV4-1 and TRBJ2-7, with 7 bases identical to TRBD1. Germline CDR1 and CDR2: MGHRA and YSYEKL. The J segment lost 1 base and the V segment lost 4 bases, leaving 7 bases of the junction unmatched. The CDR3 contains 15 residues. CDR3 loop: CASSLGTVGSYEQYF. The CDR3 DNA sequence: TGCGCCAGCAGCCTAGGGACAGTTGGATCCTACGAGCAGTACTTC.

The CDR3, as DNA: TGTGCCAGCAGCTTCGGGGGAGAGTTGCAGCGGAGTTATGGCTACACCTTC. This codes for CASSFGGELQRSYGYTF. The rearrangement joins TRBV7-3 to TRBJ1-2, with a weak D call TRBD1 (5 bases). The germline V gene has CDR1 SGHTA and CDR2 FQGTGA. The V gene lost 3 bases and the J gene lost 5 bases, with 22 bases spanning the gap. This CDR3 is built from 17 residues.

The V gene is TRBV24-1, the J gene TRBJ1-4; D unclear. CDR3 length: 13 residues. Germline V gene data show CDR1 as KGHDR and CDR2 as SFDVKD. Between the trimmed V and J ends, which lost 8 bases and 3 bases, there was a span of 9 bases. CDR3 protein: CATIRTPNEKLFF. In DNA form, the CDR3 reads TGTGCCACCATCAGAACACCTAATGAAAAACTGTTTTTT.

The CDR3 loop reads CSVEIGGPYGYTF. CDR3 coding DNA: TGCAGCGTTGAAATCGGGGGCCCTTATGGCTACACCTTC. The rearrangement joins TRBV29-1 to TRBJ1-2; D is perhaps TRBD1 (6 bases). Trimming took off 2 bases at V and 5 bases at J, with 12 bases between the two ends. CDR1 SQVTM and CDR2 ANQGSEA come from the germline V gene. This CDR3 region has 13 residues.

The V gene is TRBV3-1 (or the pseudogene TRBV3-2), the J gene TRBJ2-3; D unresolved. The CDR3 length is 12 residues. Germline CDR1 LGHDT, CDR2 YNNKEL (reference sequence). The V end lost 0 bases, the J end lost 4 bases, and 2 bases lay between the germline ends. CDR3 nucleotide sequence: TGTGCCAGCAGCCAAGAGTCAGATACGCAGTATTTT. This gives the protein CASSQESDTQYF.

The chain combines TRBV7-9 with TRBJ2-7, with 7 bases that match TRBD1. Germline V lookup: CDR1 SEHNR, CDR2 FQNEAQ (reference sequence). The J segment lost 3 bases and the V segment lost 5 bases, leaving 4 bases of the junction unmatched. CDR3 length equals 13 residues. Written as DNA, the CDR3 is TGTGCCAGCAGCGCGGACAGGATCTACGAGCAGTACTTC. This sequence encodes CASSADRIYEQYF.

CDR3 bases: TGTGCCAGCAGCACCTGGGACAGGGGGCGGGATGGCTACACCTTC. This codes for CASSTWDRGRDGYTF. The chain has TRBV5-4 and TRBJ1-2; 12 bases align to TRBD1. Germline V gene sequence: CDR1 SGHNT, CDR2 YYREEE (reference sequence). The trim removed 4 bases at V and 6 bases at J, leaving 7 bases unmatched. CDR3 length: 15 amino acids. Full variable domain (rest looked up from reference TRBV5-4 and TRBJ1-2): ETGVTQSPTHLIKTRGQQVTLRCSSQSGHNTVSWYQQALGQGPQFIFQYYREEENGRGNFPPRFSGLQFPNYSSELNVNALELDDSALYLCASSTWDRGRDGYTFGSGTRLTVV.

This rearrangement joins TRBV10-2 to TRBJ2-7, with 9 nucleotides matching TRBD1. The CDR3 extends over 20 amino acids. Per the germline V gene, CDR1 is WSHSY and CDR2 is SAAADI. V lost 1 base and J lost 4; bases outside the gene matches: 20. Written as DNA, the CDR3 is TGCGCCAGCAGTGAGTTGTTTGGACAGGGGCCATATCGTACGTTTTACGAGCAGTACTTC. Amino acids: CASSELFGQGPYRTFYEQYF.

The chain joins TRBV10-3 to TRBJ1-1; tentative D call: TRBD1 (5 bases). Looked up from germline, CDR1 is ENHRY and CDR2 is SYGVKD. This CDR3 comprises 17 residues. The ends were cut back, 2 bases at V and 4 bases at J, with 20 bases in the middle. This chain's CDR3 is CAISEGNLRGKSTEAFF. The CDR3 DNA reads TGTGCCATCAGTGAGGGGAACCTTAGGGGAAAGAGCACTGAAGCTTTCTTT.

V usage is TRBV27 and J usage is TRBJ1-1; possible D gene TRBD1, 5 bases. V was pared by 2 bases and J by 3 bases, with 7 bases between. This CDR3 is 13 amino acids long. Germline lookup yields CDR1 MNHEY and CDR2 SMNVEV (reference sequence). This CDR3 is CASSLRGHTEAFF. The CDR3 bases are TGTGCCAGCAGTTTACGGGGACACACTGAAGCTTTCTTT.

The V call is TRBV15, the J call TRBJ1-1, with D maybe TRBD1 (5 bases). V lost 4 bases and J lost 3, with 18 bases in between. Germline CDR1 LNHNV, CDR2 YYDKDF (reference sequence). The CDR3 loop spans 16 amino acids. CDR3 sequence reads: CATSILWGGVDTEAFF. The CDR3 nucleotides read TGTGCCACCAGCATCCTTTGGGGAGGGGTGGACACTGAAGCTTTCTTT. Using reference TRBV15 and TRBJ1-1 for the parts outside the CDR3, the full variable domain is DAMVIQNPRYQVTQFGKPVTLSCSQTLNHNVMYWYQQKSSQAPKLLFHYYDKDFNNEADTPDNFQSRRPNTSFCFLDIRSPGLGDTAMYLCATSILWGGVDTEAFFGQGTRLTVV.

J is TRBJ1-2 and V is TRBV4-2; D perhaps matches TRBD1 (6 bases). Germline loops: CDR1 LGHNA, CDR2 YNFKEQ. V was cut by 4 bases and J by 10 bases, with 19 bases left in between. CDR3 length: 14 amino acids. The CDR3 loop is CASSPDSLKTLYTF. The CDR3 DNA is TGTGCCAGCAGCCCGGACAGCTTAAAAACCCTCTACACCTTC.

The rearrangement links TRBV6-6 to TRBJ1-1; D gene ambiguous. CDR1 MNHNY and CDR2 SVGAGI come from the germline V gene (reference sequence). With 2 bases removed from V and 3 bases from J, the gap between germline ends came to 13 bases. The CDR3 has 15 residues. CDR3 bases: TGTGCCAGCAGTTACCCGTCGCGGACGTACACTGAAGCTTTCTTT. It specifies CASSYPSRTYTEAFF.

J is TRBJ2-2 and V is TRBV5-1; no definite D call. The CDR3 consists of 15 residues. Trimming took 4 bases from V and 4 from J, leaving 14 bases between them. Germline assignment: CDR1 SGHRS and CDR2 YFSETQ. The CDR3 region has the DNA TGCGCCAGCAGCCTGGGTATAGGGTTCACCGGGGAGCTGTTTTTT. As protein: CASSLGIGFTGELFF. Full variable domain (remainder filled in from reference TRBV5-1 and TRBJ2-2): KAGVTQTPRYLIKTRGQQVTLSCSPISGHRSVSWYQQTPGQGLQFLFEYFSETQRNKGNFPGRFSGRQFSNSRSEMNVSTLELGDSALYLCASSLGIGFTGELFFGEGSRLTVL.

This sequence joins TRBV7-9 and TRBJ2-5; D gene ambiguous. Trimming removed 1 base from V and 1 base from J, with 7 bases in between. The CDR3 consists of 14 residues. Germline V gives CDR1 SEHNR, CDR2 FQNEAQ (reference sequence). The CDR3 nucleotides are TGTGCCAGCAGCTTAGAAGGGTTCCAAGAGACCCAGTACTTC. Its protein product is CASSLEGFQETQYF.

The chain has TRBV10-3 and TRBJ2-1; D possibly corresponds to TRBD1 (6 bases). V was pared by 0 bases and J by 5 bases, with 17 bases between. There are 17 residues in the CDR3. Looked up from germline, CDR1 is ENHRY and CDR2 is SYGVKD. The CDR3 spells CAISESTLRDKDNEQFF. DNA of the CDR3: TGTGCCATCAGTGAGTCCACCCTCCGGGACAAAGACAATGAGCAGTTCTTC.

The chain uses TRBV6-2 or TRBV6-3 and TRBJ2-1; D is undetermined. The CDR3 totals 12 residues. Trimming left V 3 bases short and J 5 bases short, with 5 bases between. Germline-derived CDR1 and CDR2 are MNHEY and SVGEGT. CDR3 sequence reads: CASSYRDNEQFF. CDR3 DNA: TGTGCCAGCAGTTATCGTGACAATGAGCAGTTCTTC.

CDR3 sequence: CASSYSGGGYTF. DNA of the CDR3: TGTGCCAGCAGCTACTCAGGAGGAGGCTACACCTTC. This sequence joins TRBV7-9 and TRBJ1-2; D is unclear. CDR1 is SEHNR, CDR2 FQNEAQ, per germline (reference sequence). This CDR3 has 12 amino acids. V was shortened by 4 bases and J by 8 bases, with 11 bases between the two germline ends. Based on the CDR3 plus reference TRBV7-9 and TRBJ1-2, the full variable domain is DTGVSQNPRHKITKRGQNVTFRCDPISEHNRLYWYRQTLGQGPEFLTYFQNEAQLEKSRLLSDRFSAERPKGSFSTLEIQRTEQGDSAMYLCASSYSGGGYTFGSGTRLTVV.

CDR3 region: CASSLGGSGNTIYF. The CDR3 coding sequence is TGCGCCAGCAGCTTGGGGGGCTCTGGAAACACCATATATTTT. V is TRBV5-1 and J is TRBJ1-3, with D unclear. The CDR3 totals 14 residues. V lost 0 bases to trimming and J lost 0 bases, with 4 bases between them. Germline CDR1 reads SGHRS; CDR2 reads YFSETQ.

This chain links TRBV30 with TRBJ1-4; D perhaps matches TRBD1 (5 bases). The V end was cut by 1 base, the J end by 6 bases, with 21 bases between. From germline, CDR1 is GTSNPN and CDR2 SVGIG (reference sequence). This CDR3 has 17 amino acids. The CDR3 protein is CAWSGYPGLDDYEKLFF. For the CDR3, the DNA is TGTGCCTGGAGTGGATATCCGGGACTTGACGATTATGAAAAACTGTTTTTT.